This TCR beta chain appears in the sequencing data of a study of T cell clones after liver transplantation. Germline loops: CDR1 MNHNS, CDR2 SASEGT. The CDR3 contains 10 residues. The ends were cut back, 4 bases at V and 7 bases at J, with 3 bases in the middle. Produced via immunoSEQ multiplex PCR; TCRdb's table is partial and in-frame only. The table includes about 72,000 clones, more than 75% detected once. This sequence was found in a human donor who received a liver transplant. The V gene is TRBV6-1, the J gene TRBJ2-3; D unclear. Sequenced material: CD4+ T cells from blood, taken before liver transplant. The CDR3 protein is CASSVNTQYF. The CDR3, as DNA: TGTGCCAGCAGTGTAAATACGCAGTATTTT.